This T cell receptor beta chain was retrieved from a study of neurological immune-mediated disorders. This clonotype was seen ten or more times. One entry per CDR3 protein results from TCRdb running MiXCR on the 5' RACE reads. The sample contains tens of thousands of distinct CDR3 sequences, 4.5% of which appear only once. This CDR3 spans 12 amino acids. CDR1 SEHNR and CDR2 FQNEAQ come from the germline V gene (reference sequence). V was cut by 3 bases and J by 0 bases, with 2 bases left in between. This rearrangement joins TRBV7-9 to TRBJ1-1; unclear D gene. Sequencing was performed on PBMCs. The source of this sequence is a man younger than 45 with multiple sclerosis. CDR3 in amino acids: CASSFMNTEAFF. Here the CDR3 DNA reads TGTGCCAGCAGCTTCATGAACACTGAAGCTTTCTTT. The full variable domain, its missing parts supplied by reference TRBV7-9 and TRBJ1-1, is DTGVSQNPRHKITKRGQNVTFRCDPISEHNRLYWYRQTLGQGPEFLTYFQNEAQLEKSRLLSDRFSAERPKGSFSTLEIQRTEQGDSAMYLCASSFMNTEAFFGQGTRLTVV.